Listed below are T cell receptor beta chains from one sample, sequenced in a study of breast tumors, draining lymph nodes, adjacent tissues. Using its own MiXCR run on the multiplex PCR reads, TCRdb lists one record per CDR3 protein. The table includes around 190,000 distinct CDR3 sequences, approximately 30% detected once. Sequencing input: axillary lymph node tissue. These receptors were collected from a female donor with breast cancer. Some clones in this sample may be carry-over from other donors' samples. Each CDR3 is given with its conserved first and last residue. D genes are given only for firm matches. The listing skips clone size in some rows; elsewhere it reads once, few, many or a size class.

>NA|TRBV7-8|TRBJ2-2|NA
CASSWGGNSYELFF
TGTGCCAGCAGCTGGGGTGGAAACTCCTACGAGCTGTTTTTT
>NA|TRBV15|TRBJ2-2|NA
CATSGGPYGYTGELFF
TGTGCCACCAGCGGCGGACCCTATGGCTACACCGGGGAGCTGTTTTTT
>NA|TRBV20-1|TRBJ1-5|NA
CRAGAGEVQPQHF
TGCAGAGCCGGGGCAGGGGAGGTTCAGCCCCAGCATTTT
>NA|TRBV9|TRBJ2-2|many
CASSARLVGELFF
TGTGCCAGCAGCGCCCGACTAGTCGGGGAGCTGTTTTTT
>TRBD2|TRBV7-2|TRBJ2-3|NA
CASSRGGTTQYF
TGTGCCAGCAGCCGGGGAGGGACTACGCAGTATTTT
>NA|TRBV20-1|TRBJ2-7|NA
CSAREELPAYEQYF
TGCAGTGCTAGAGAAGAACTCCCGGCCTACGAGCAGTACTTC
>NA|TRBV12-3/TRBV12-4|TRBJ2-3|many
CASSFSSTDTQYF
TGTGCCAGCAGTTTTAGCAGCACAGATACGCAGTATTTT
>NA|TRBV5-1|TRBJ1-4|many
CASNYQGATNEKLFF
TGCGCCAGCAATTACCAGGGAGCAACTAATGAAAAACTGTTTTTT
>TRBD2|TRBV7-9|TRBJ2-7|NA
CASSLTSGSIYEQYF
TGTGCCAGCAGTCTGACTAGCGGGAGCATATACGAGCAGTACTTC
>NA|TRBV12-3/TRBV12-4|TRBJ1-4|many
CASSLFWGGKLFF
TGTGCCAGCAGTTTATTCTGGGGGGGAAAACTGTTTTTT
>TRBD1|TRBV20-1|TRBJ1-2|once
CRGTGTGYYGYTF
TGCAGAGGCACCGGGACAGGGTACTATGGCTACACCTTC
>TRBD2|TRBV6-1|TRBJ2-2|NA
CASREKRDLWTGELFF
TGTGCCAGCAGGGAGAAGCGGGATCTGTGGACCGGGGAGCTGTTTTTT
>NA|TRBV3-1|TRBJ2-1|NA
CASSQDALAYNEQFF
TGTGCCAGCAGCCAAGACGCCCTAGCCTACAATGAGCAGTTCTTC
>NA|TRBV7-2|TRBJ1-4|many
CASSLGGSATNEKLFF
TGTGCCAGCAGCTTAGGCGGAAGCGCAACTAATGAAAAACTGTTTTTT
>TRBD1|TRBV5-1|TRBJ1-2|many
CASSVTGERGYTF
TGCGCCAGCAGCGTGACAGGGGAGAGAGGCTACACCTTC
>NA|TRBV30|TRBJ2-3|NA
CAWGIGARGGTQYF
NA
>TRBD2|TRBV10-3|TRBJ2-3|once
CAISESGLAGVFDTQYF
TGTGCCATCAGTGAGTCGGGACTAGCGGGAGTATTTGATACGCAGTATTTT
>NA|TRBV20-1|TRBJ2-7|many
CSAKTTSFTHNEQYF
TGCAGTGCCAAGACCACTAGCTTTACCCACAACGAGCAGTACTTC
>NA|TRBV6-5|TRBJ2-1|NA
CASRDPGRVNNEQFF
TGTGCCAGCAGAGACCCGGGACGGGTCAACAATGAGCAGTTCTTC
>TRBD1|TRBV18|TRBJ1-2|many
CASSPPLGQGQRNYGYTF
TGTGCCAGCTCACCACCGTTGGGACAGGGGCAGAGAAACTATGGCTACACCTTC
>TRBD2|TRBV6-5|TRBJ2-1|few
CASSLLAGGFNEQFF
TGTGCCAGCAGCTTACTAGCGGGAGGGTTCAATGAGCAGTTCTTC
>NA|TRBV13|TRBJ1-2|many
CASSASLTGWVGGYTF
TGTGCCAGCAGCGCTTCGTTGACGGGTTGGGTAGGAGGCTACACCTTC
>NA|TRBV7-9|TRBJ2-6|NA
CASSQDGTYYEQYVGANVLTF
NA
>NA|TRBV10-3|TRBJ2-2|NA
CAIRGPDLTFLTNTGELFF
TGTGCCATCAGGGGGCCAGACTTAACCTTCTTAACGAACACCGGGGAGCTGTTTTTT
>NA|TRBV5-6|TRBJ2-2|NA
CASSFGTGAGGLFF
TGTGCCAGCAGTTTCGGGACCGGGGCCGGGGGGCTGTTTTTT
>TRBD1|TRBV12-3/TRBV12-4|TRBJ2-5|NA
CASSKGQGERNQPQYF
TGTGCCAGCAGTAAGGGACAGGGGGAAAGAAATCAGCCCCAGTACTTC
>TRBD1|TRBV5-4|TRBJ2-5|many
CASSSPGQQETQYF
TGTGCCAGCAGCTCACCGGGACAGCAAGAGACCCAGTACTTC
>TRBD1|TRBV3-1|TRBJ2-1|few
CASSQEGQGATNEQFF
TGTGCCAGCAGCCAAGAGGGACAGGGGGCGACGAATGAGCAGTTCTTC
>NA|TRBV9|TRBJ2-3|many
CASSVVLGLTDTQYF
TGTGCCAGCAGCGTAGTCTTGGGGCTCACAGATACGCAGTATTTT
>NA|TRBV29-1|TRBJ2-5|NA
CSIEMSLETQYF
TGCAGCATTGAGATGAGCTTGGAGACCCAGTACTTC
>NA|TRBV4-1|TRBJ1-1|NA
CASGRDRATEAFF
TGCGCCAGCGGCAGGGATCGGGCCACTGAAGCTTTCTTT
>NA|TRBV7-2|TRBJ2-6|many
CASSIDPSGANVLTF
TGTGCCAGCAGCATTGACCCCTCTGGGGCCAACGTCCTGACTTTC
>TRBD1|TRBV2|TRBJ1-4|NA
CASRDRGEKLFF
TGTGCCAGCAGGGACAGGGGTGAAAAACTGTTTTTT
>NA|TRBV7-8|TRBJ2-1|once
CASSLRTIGVLYNEQFF
TGTGCCAGCAGCCTAAGGACTATCGGGGTACTATACAATGAGCAGTTCTTC
>NA|TRBV6-1|TRBJ2-7|many
CASSERRTGRDEQYF
TGTGCCAGCAGTGAACGCCGGACAGGGAGGGACGAGCAGTACTTC
>NA|TRBV7-9|TRBJ1-2|once
CASSLGDYTYGYTF
TGTGCCAGCAGCCTCGGGGATTATACATATGGCTACACCTTC
>NA|TRBV7-3|TRBJ2-5|many
CASSLRGGAETQYF
TGTGCCAGCAGCTTAAGAGGGGGGGCCGAGACCCAGTACTTC
>TRBD1|TRBV20-1|TRBJ1-2|many
CSANTGGGDYGYTF
TGCAGTGCTAATACAGGGGGTGGTGACTATGGCTACACCTTC
>TRBD2|TRBV9|TRBJ2-3|many
CASSASGGYRDTQYF
TGTGCCAGCAGCGCTAGCGGGGGGTACAGAGATACGCAGTATTTT